This TCR beta chain was observed in a study of cytomegalovirus exposure and HLA in healthy donors. Overall study findings and caveats: The investigators catalogued some 160 TCR beta chains as cytomegalovirus-associated. Most TCR sequences proved rare, with some public TCRs found in many donors.

Germline lookup yields CDR1 LNHDA and CDR2 SQIVND (reference sequence). The CDR3 runs 16 residues. V shed 0 bases and J shed 5 bases, with 16 bases lying between them. The donors were members of the validation cohort, which comprised about 120 subjects and was separate from the first cohort of some 680 subjects. Method: immunoSEQ multiplex PCR; TCRdb's copy keeps in-frame clones and lacks some. The table lists 150,000 to 180,000 clones, 86% of them singletons. Turning to this clone: Antigen specificity is unknown.

The rearrangement links TRBV19 to TRBJ1-1; possibly TRBD1 for D (5 bases). This sequence originates from a man between 18 and 35 years old in good health and CMV-seropositive. Sequencing was performed on PBMCs. The CDR3 coding sequence is TGTGCCAGTAGTATAGAGAGGGCCCGGGGGAAAACTGAAGCTTTCTTT. Protein sequence: CASSIERARGKTEAFF.